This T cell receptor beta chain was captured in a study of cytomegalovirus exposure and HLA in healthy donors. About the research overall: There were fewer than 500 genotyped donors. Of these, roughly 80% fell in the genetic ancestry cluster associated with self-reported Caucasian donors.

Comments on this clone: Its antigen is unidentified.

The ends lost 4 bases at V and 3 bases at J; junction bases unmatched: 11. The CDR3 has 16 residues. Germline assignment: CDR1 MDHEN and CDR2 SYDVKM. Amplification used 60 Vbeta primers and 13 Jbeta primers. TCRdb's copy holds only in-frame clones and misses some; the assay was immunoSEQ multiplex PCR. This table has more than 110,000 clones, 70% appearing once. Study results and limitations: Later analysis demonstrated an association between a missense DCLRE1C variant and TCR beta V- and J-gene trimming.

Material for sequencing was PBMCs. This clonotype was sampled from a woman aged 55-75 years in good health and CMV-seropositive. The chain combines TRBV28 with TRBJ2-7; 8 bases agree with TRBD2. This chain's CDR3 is CASSSPRTSTDYEQYF. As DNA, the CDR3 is TGTGCCAGCAGTTCCCCCCGGACTAGCACCGACTACGAGCAGTACTTC.